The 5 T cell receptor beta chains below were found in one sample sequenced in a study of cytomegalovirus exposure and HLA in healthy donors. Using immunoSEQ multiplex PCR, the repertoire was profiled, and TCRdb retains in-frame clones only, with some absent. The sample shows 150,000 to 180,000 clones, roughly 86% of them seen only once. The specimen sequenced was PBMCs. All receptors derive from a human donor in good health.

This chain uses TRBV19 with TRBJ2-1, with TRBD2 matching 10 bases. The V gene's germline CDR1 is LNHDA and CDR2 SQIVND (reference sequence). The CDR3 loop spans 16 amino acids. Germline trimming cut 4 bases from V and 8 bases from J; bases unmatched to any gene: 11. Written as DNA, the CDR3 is TGTGCCAGTAGTACGCGAAGGACTAGCGGCAGAGATGAGCAGTTCTTC. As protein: CASSTRRTSGRDEQFF. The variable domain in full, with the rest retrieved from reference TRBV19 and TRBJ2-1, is DGGITQSPKYLFRKEGQNVTLSCEQNLNHDAMYWYRQDPGQGLRLIYYSQIVNDFQKGDIAEGYSVSREKKESFPLTVTSAQKNPTAFYLCASSTRRTSGRDEQFFGPGTRLTVL.

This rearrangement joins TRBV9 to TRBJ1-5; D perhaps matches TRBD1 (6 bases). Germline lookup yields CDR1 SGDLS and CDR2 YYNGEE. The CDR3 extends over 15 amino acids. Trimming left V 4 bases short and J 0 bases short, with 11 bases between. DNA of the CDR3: TGTGCCAGCAGCCTGGGGGCGGGTAGCAATCAGCCCCAGCATTTT. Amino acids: CASSLGAGSNQPQHF. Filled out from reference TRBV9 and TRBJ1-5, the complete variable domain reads DSGVTQTPKHLITATGQRVTLRCSPRSGDLSVYWYQQSLDQGLQFLIQYYNGEERAKGNILERFSAQQFPDLHSELNLSSLELGDSALYFCASSLGAGSNQPQHFGDGTRLSIL.

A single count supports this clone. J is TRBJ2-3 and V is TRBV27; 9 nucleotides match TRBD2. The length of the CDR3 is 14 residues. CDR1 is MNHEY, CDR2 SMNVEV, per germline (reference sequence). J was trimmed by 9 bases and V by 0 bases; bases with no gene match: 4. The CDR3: CASSLSRLAATQYF. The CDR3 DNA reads TGTGCCAGCAGTTTATCGAGACTAGCGGCAACGCAGTATTTT.

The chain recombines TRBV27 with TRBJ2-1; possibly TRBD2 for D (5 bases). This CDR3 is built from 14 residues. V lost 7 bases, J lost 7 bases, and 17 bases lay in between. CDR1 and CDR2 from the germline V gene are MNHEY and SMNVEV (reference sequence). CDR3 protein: CASTPPSKRNEQFF. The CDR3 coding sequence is TGTGCCAGCACCCCCCCTAGCAAGAGGAATGAGCAGTTCTTC.

The CDR3 nucleotides read TGTGCCAGCAGCTTGGCGGGACAGGGTGCTGAAAAACTGTTTTTT. The encoded protein is CASSLAGQGAEKLFF. The chain combines TRBV5-4 with TRBJ1-4; 9 nucleotides line up with TRBD1. CDR1 is SGHNT, CDR2 YYREEE, per germline (reference sequence). The CDR3 runs 15 residues. The V segment lost 0 bases and the J segment 7 bases; nucleotides outside the gene matches: 4.